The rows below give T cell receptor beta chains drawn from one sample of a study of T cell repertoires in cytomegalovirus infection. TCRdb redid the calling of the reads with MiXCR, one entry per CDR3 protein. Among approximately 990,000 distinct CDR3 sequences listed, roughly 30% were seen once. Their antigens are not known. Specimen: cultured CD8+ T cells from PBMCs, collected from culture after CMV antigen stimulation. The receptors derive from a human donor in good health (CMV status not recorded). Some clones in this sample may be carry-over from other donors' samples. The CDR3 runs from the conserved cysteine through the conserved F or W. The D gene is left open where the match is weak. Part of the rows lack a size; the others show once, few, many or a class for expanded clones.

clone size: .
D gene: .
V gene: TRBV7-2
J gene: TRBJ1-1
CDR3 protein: CASSRRRNTEAFF
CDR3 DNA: TGTGCCAGCAGCAGACGGAGGAACACTGAAGCTTTCTTT

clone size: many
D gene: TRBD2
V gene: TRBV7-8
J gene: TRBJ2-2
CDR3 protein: CASSFTGTSITGELFF
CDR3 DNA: TGTGCCAGCAGCTTCACCGGGACTAGCATCACCGGGGAGCTGTTTTTT

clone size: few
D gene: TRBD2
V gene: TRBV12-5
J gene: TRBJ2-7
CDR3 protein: CASGLAGASYEQYF
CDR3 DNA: TGTGCTAGTGGTTTAGCGGGGGCCTCCTACGAGCAGTACTTC

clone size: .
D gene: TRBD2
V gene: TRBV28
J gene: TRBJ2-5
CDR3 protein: CVLSLLLAGGKETQYF
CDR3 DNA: TGTGTCCTCAGTTTACTTTTAGCGGGGGGGAAGGAGACCCAGTACTTC

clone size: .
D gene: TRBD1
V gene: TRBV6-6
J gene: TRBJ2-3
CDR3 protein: CASRVGTGSTDTQYF
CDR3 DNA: TGTGCCAGCCGCGTTGGGACAGGGAGCACAGATACGCAGTATTTT

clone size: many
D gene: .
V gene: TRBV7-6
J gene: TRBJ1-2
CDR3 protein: CASSLEARVGYTF
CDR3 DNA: TGTGCCAGCAGCTTAGAAGCCAGGGTCGGCTACACCTTC

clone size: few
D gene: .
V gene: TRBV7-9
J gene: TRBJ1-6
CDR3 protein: CASSLVGPPLHF
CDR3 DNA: TGTGCCAGCAGCTTAGTGGGACCACCCCTCCACTTT

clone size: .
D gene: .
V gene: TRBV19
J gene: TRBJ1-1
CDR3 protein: CASSAAGTSNTEAFF
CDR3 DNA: TGTGCCAGTAGTGCAGCCGGGACTTCGAACACTGAAGCTTTCTTT

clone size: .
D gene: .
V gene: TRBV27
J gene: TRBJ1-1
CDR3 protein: CASSLSLQGWDTEAFF
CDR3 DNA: TGTGCCAGCAGTTTATCGCTACAGGGTTGGGACACTGAAGCTTTCTTT

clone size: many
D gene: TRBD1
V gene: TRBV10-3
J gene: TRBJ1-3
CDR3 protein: CAISPGQGFGNTIYF
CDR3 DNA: TGTGCCATCAGCCCGGGACAGGGCTTTGGAAACACCATATATTTT

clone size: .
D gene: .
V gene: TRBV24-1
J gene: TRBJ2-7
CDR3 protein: CATSAGNEQYF
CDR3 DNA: TGTGCCACCAGTGCAGGGAACGAGCAGTACTTC

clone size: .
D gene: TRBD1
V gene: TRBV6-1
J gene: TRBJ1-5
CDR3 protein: CASRGGRGDQPQHF
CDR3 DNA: TGTGCCAGCAGGGGGGGCAGGGGGGATCAGCCCCAGCATTTT

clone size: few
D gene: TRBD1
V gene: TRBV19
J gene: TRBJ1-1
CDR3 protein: CASSITGESAEAFF
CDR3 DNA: TGTGCCAGTAGTATTACAGGGGAGAGTGCTGAAGCTTTCTTT

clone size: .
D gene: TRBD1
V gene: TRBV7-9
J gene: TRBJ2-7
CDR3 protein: CASSLGQGRLYEQYF
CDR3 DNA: TGTGCCAGCAGCTTAGGACAGGGGCGACTATACGAGCAGTACTTC

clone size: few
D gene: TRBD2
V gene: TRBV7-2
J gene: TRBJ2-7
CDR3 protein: CASSDPAGGWEQYF
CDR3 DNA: TGTGCCAGCAGCGACCCGGCGGGGGGGTGGGAGCAGTACTTC

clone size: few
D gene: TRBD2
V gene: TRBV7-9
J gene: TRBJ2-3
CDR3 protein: CASSFPTSGGPVDTQYF
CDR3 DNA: TGTGCCAGCAGCTTCCCGACTAGCGGGGGCCCCGTGGATACGCAGTATTTT

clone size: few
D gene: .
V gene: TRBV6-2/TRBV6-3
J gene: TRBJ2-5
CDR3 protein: CASSYQVGTRNQETQYF
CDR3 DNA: TGTGCCAGCAGTTACCAAGTTGGGACGAGAAACCAAGAGACCCAGTACTTC

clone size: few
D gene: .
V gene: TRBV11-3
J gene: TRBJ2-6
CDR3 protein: CASSLIGANVLTF
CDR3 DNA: TGTGCCAGCAGCTTAATTGGGGCCAACGTCCTGACTTTC

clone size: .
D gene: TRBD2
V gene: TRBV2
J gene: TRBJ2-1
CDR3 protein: CASTRGGPTYNEQFF
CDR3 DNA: TGTGCCAGCACGCGGGGGGGCCCAACCTACAATGAGCAGTTCTTC

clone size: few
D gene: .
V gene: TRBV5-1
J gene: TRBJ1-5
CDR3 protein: CASAPGRLNQPQHF
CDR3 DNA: TGCGCCAGCGCCCCGGGACGTCTCAATCAGCCCCAGCATTTT

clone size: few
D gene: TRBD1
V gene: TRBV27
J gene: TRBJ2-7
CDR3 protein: CASATGHGYEQYF
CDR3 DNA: TGTGCCAGCGCGACAGGGCACGGCTACGAGCAGTACTTC

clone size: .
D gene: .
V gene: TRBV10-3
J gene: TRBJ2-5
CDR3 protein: CVISESLQVSTETQYF
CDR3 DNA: TGTGTCATCAGTGAGTCGCTTCAGGTCAGCACGGAGACCCAGTACTTC

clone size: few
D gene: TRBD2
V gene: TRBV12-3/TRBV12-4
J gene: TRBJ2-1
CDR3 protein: CASSLILAGHNEQFF
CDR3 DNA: TGTGCCAGCAGTTTAATACTAGCGGGACACAATGAGCAGTTCTTC

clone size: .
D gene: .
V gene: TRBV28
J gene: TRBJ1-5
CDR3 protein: CASSQGVTQPQHF
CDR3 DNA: TGTGCCAGCAGCCAGGGAGTTACACAGCCCCAGCATTTT

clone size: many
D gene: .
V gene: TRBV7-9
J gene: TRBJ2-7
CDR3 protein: CASSLAGRSEYEQYF
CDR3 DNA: TGTGCCAGCAGCTTAGCTGGGAGATCCGAGTACGAGCAGTACTTC

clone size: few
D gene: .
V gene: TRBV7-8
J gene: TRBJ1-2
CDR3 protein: CASSLQAFGYGYTF
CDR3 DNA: TGTGCCAGCAGCTTACAGGCGTTCGGCTATGGCTACACCTTC

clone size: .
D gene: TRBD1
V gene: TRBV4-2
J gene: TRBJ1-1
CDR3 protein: CASSHLGQENEAFF
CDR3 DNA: TGTGCCAGCAGCCACCTCGGACAGGAAAATGAAGCTTTCTTT

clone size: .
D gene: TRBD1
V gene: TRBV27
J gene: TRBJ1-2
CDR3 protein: CASRQGMNYGYTF
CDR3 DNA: TGTGCCAGCAGACAGGGGATGAACTATGGCTACACCTTC

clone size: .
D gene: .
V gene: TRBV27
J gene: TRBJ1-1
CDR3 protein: CASSFQGGVANTEAFF
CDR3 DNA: TGTGCCAGCAGTTTTCAAGGGGGGGTAGCGAACACTGAAGCTTTCTTT